One and the same sample provided the 12 T cell receptor beta chains below, sequenced in a study of blood T cell repertoires in COVID-19. The protocol was immunoSEQ multiplex PCR, while the TCRdb copy is restricted to in-frame clones and leaves out a portion. The sample has hundreds of thousands of clones; around 84% are singletons. Material for sequencing was peripheral blood. The source is a human donor in a cohort sampled during active COVID-19.

V is TRBV7-2 and J is TRBJ1-2; maybe TRBD1 (6 bases). This CDR3 is built from 15 residues. CDR1 and CDR2 from the germline V gene are SGHTA and FQGNSA. V shed 5 bases and J shed 4 bases, with 17 bases lying between them. CDR3 nucleotides: TGTGCCAGCAGCCCGCTTCCAGGACAGACCTATGGCTACACCTTC. Its protein product is CASSPLPGQTYGYTF.

This chain uses TRBV19 with TRBJ1-5; D unclear. V was cut by 4 bases and J by 4 bases, with 5 bases left in between. The CDR3 has 12 residues. Germline CDR1 LNHDA, CDR2 SQIVND (reference sequence). The CDR3 here is CASSNRNQPQHF. The CDR3 DNA sequence: TGTGCCAGTAGTAACAGAAATCAGCCCCAGCATTTT.

This clone was detected a few times. The rearrangement links TRBV3-1 (or the pseudogene TRBV3-2) to TRBJ2-7; no clear D. Between the trimmed V and J ends, which lost 0 bases and 3 bases, there was a span of 9 bases. The CDR3 contains 14 residues. The germline gives CDR1 LGHDT, CDR2 YNNKEL (reference sequence). In DNA form, the CDR3 reads TGTGCCAGCAGCCAAGATCTTACAGTCTACGAGCAGTACTTC. Amino acids: CASSQDLTVYEQYF.

This chain connects TRBV5-1 to TRBJ1-1, with D perhaps TRBD1 (6 bases). Germline CDR1 and CDR2: SGHRS and YFSETQ. Trimming cost V 4 bases and J 2 bases, with 15 bases left between them. The length of the CDR3 is 15 residues. The CDR3 coding sequence is TGCGCCAGCAGCAGGTCGGACAGTATCAACACTGAAGCTTTCTTT. Encoded protein: CASSRSDSINTEAFF.

This clone was counted once. The V gene is TRBV7-3, the J gene TRBJ2-1; D possibly corresponds to TRBD2 (7 bases). Germline V lookup: CDR1 SGHTA, CDR2 FQGTGA. The V end lost 1 base, the J end lost 10 bases, and 17 bases lay between the germline ends. This CDR3 region has 15 residues. CDR3 in DNA: TGTGCCAGCAGCTTAATAGGGGGAGGGCCAGGGGAGCAGTTCTTC. This codes for CASSLIGGGPGEQFF.

This clone has ten or more counts. The CDR3 DNA is TGTGCCAGCAGCCTTAACTACTACGAGCAGTACTTC. It translates to CASSLNYYEQYF. V gene TRBV7-8 combines with J gene TRBJ2-7; no firm D call. V shed 5 bases and J shed 3 bases, with 8 bases lying between them. This CDR3 contains 12 residues. The V gene's germline CDR1 is SGHVS and CDR2 FQNEAQ.

The CDR3 spells CASSFSRDSGNTIYF. For the CDR3, the DNA is TGTGCCAGCAGCTTTTCGAGGGACTCTGGAAACACCATATATTTT. The chain is built from TRBV7-6 and TRBJ1-3; D remains unclear. This CDR3 has 15 amino acids. V was shortened by 3 bases and J by 0 bases, with 9 bases between the two germline ends. CDR1 SGHVS and CDR2 FNYEAQ come from the germline V gene.

The genes are TRBV18 and TRBJ2-2, with 14 bases that match TRBD2. CDR1 and CDR2 (germline): KGHSH, LQKENI. The length of the CDR3 is 19 residues. V was pared by 1 base and J by 5 bases, with 9 bases of the junction left unmatched. CDR3 residues: CASSPRDPGLAGETGELFF. CDR3 nucleotides: TGTGCCAGCTCACCACGAGATCCGGGACTAGCGGGAGAAACCGGGGAGCTGTTTTTT.

V and J are TRBV24-1 and TRBJ2-7; TRBD2 is a possible D gene (6 bases). CDR1 is KGHDR, CDR2 SFDVKD, per germline. CDR3 length: 14 amino acids. With 2 bases removed from V and 5 bases from J, the gap between germline ends came to 12 bases. This CDR3 is CATSDSRSSDEQYF. CDR3 DNA: TGTGCCACCAGTGATTCCAGATCTAGCGACGAGCAGTACTTC.

J is TRBJ2-2 and V is TRBV28; a weak D match, TRBD1 (5 bases). CDR3 length: 17 residues. Germline V gene sequence: CDR1 MDHEN, CDR2 SYDVKM. Trimming shortened V by 3 bases and J by 6 bases, and 20 bases separated the two germline ends. In DNA form, the CDR3 reads TGTGCCAGCAGTTTGGGCAGGGCAACACATGTGCCCGGGGAGCTGTTTTTT. It encodes CASSLGRATHVPGELFF.

The chain has TRBV15 and TRBJ1-1; no reliable D call. Germline V lookup: CDR1 LNHNV, CDR2 YYDKDF (reference sequence). The CDR3 has 16 residues. The germline V and J ends were trimmed by 0 bases and 1 base, with 12 bases remaining between them. The DNA of the CDR3 is TGTGCCACCAGCAGAGACTCTCCAGCGGAGAACACTGAAGCTTTCTTT. Translation gives CATSRDSPAENTEAFF.

The chain employs TRBV11-2 and TRBJ2-3, with D possibly matching TRBD2 (6 bases). From germline, CDR1 is SGHAT and CDR2 FQNNGV. V lost 2 bases to trimming and J lost 4 bases, with 13 bases between them. The CDR3 has 15 residues. DNA of the CDR3: TGTGCCAGCAGCTTATCGGGACGGGAGTCAGATACGCAGTATTTT. It codes for CASSLSGRESDTQYF.